This T cell receptor (beta chain) is from a study of post-analysis software for immune sequencing data. Study findings and constraints: Patients had higher frequencies than controls of five TRBV segments, including TRBV5-6, TRBV5-1 and TRBV20-1.

This clonotype was seen more than once but under ten times. Its antigen is currently unknown. Unique molecular identifiers tagged the TCR beta cDNA libraries. Using its own MiXCR run on the PCR reads, TCRdb lists one record per CDR3 protein. Of hundreds of thousands of distinct CDR3 sequences listed, under 55% are singletons. Per the germline V gene, CDR1 is SGDLS and CDR2 is YYNGEE. The CDR3 loop spans 16 amino acids. V was shortened by 4 bases and J by 6 bases, with 20 bases between the two germline ends. This chain joins TRBV9 and TRBJ2-1, with D tentatively TRBD1 (6 bases). The clonotype originates from a girl aged 5-17 years with multiple sclerosis. The sequenced sample consisted of blood. CDR3 in DNA: TGTGCCAGCAGCCCGACAGGTGTCCGTTATGTCAATGAGCAGTTCTTC. Translated, it gives CASSPTGVRYVNEQFF.